Presented here are 17 T cell receptor beta chains from one specimen sequenced in a study of cytomegalovirus exposure and HLA in healthy donors. In the PCR, 60 Vbeta and 13 Jbeta primers were used. The repertoire was sequenced with immunoSEQ multiplex PCR; TCRdb's copy has only in-frame clones and lacks some. The table shows about 100,000 clones, with around three quarters occurring only once. The specimen sequenced was PBMCs. These receptors came from a middle-aged man in good health and CMV-seropositive.

This chain joins TRBV7-3 and TRBJ2-1, with D maybe TRBD2 (6 bases). CDR1 is SGHTA and CDR2 is FQGTGA in the germline V gene. This CDR3 is built from 13 residues. The germline V and J ends were trimmed by 4 bases and 7 bases, with 11 bases remaining between them. The CDR3 coding sequence is TGTGCCAGCAGCTCAACCGGGGGAAATGAGCAGTTCTTC. It yields the protein CASSSTGGNEQFF.

The V call is TRBV16, the J call TRBJ1-1, with no clear D. The ends were cut back, 6 bases at V and 1 base at J, with 9 bases in the middle. Germline CDR1 KGHSY, CDR2 FQNENV. This CDR3 is built from 13 residues. The CDR3 bases are TGTGCCAGCAGTATCTCCGGGAACACTGAAGCTTTCTTT. Translation: CASSISGNTEAFF.

The chain has TRBV5-4 and TRBJ2-1, with a tentative D call TRBD2 (5 bases). Germline V gives CDR1 SGHNT, CDR2 YYREEE (reference sequence). With 0 bases removed from V and 0 bases from J, the gap between germline ends came to 16 bases. This CDR3 comprises 18 residues. The CDR3 sequence: CASSLEVGWSGSYNEQFF. For the CDR3, the DNA is TGTGCCAGCAGCTTGGAAGTGGGCTGGAGCGGCTCCTACAATGAGCAGTTCTTC. The entire variable domain, with the rest obtained from reference TRBV5-4 and TRBJ2-1, is as follows: ETGVTQSPTHLIKTRGQQVTLRCSSQSGHNTVSWYQQALGQGPQFIFQYYREEENGRGNFPPRFSGLQFPNYSSELNVNALELDDSALYLCASSLEVGWSGSYNEQFFGPGTRLTVL.

The CDR3 sequence: CASSYSSTAVFEAFF. The CDR3 coding sequence is TGTGCCAGCAGTTACTCATCGACAGCTGTCTTTGAAGCTTTCTTT. V gene TRBV6-5 combines with J gene TRBJ1-1, with D tentatively TRBD1 (5 bases). With 0 bases removed from V and 7 bases from J, the gap between germline ends came to 15 bases. The germline V gene encodes CDR1 MNHEY and CDR2 SVGAGI. The CDR3 is made up of 15 amino acids.

The genes are TRBV19 and TRBJ1-5, with 9 positions matching TRBD1. Germline CDR1 is LNHDA and CDR2 is SQIVND (reference sequence). The CDR3 totals 15 residues. V lost 7 bases, J lost 3 bases, and 7 bases stayed unmatched. CDR3 bases: TGTGCCAGTACCCGAGGGACAGGGATCAATCAGCCCCAGCATTTT. Residues: CASTRGTGINQPQHF.

This chain uses TRBV5-1 with TRBJ2-1; 8 bases line up with TRBD1. The CDR3 consists of 17 residues. From germline, CDR1 is SGHRS and CDR2 YFSETQ. The ends lost 0 bases at V and 7 bases at J; junction bases unmatched: 12. CDR3 sequence: CASSLAAGRGLKNEQFF. CDR3 nucleotides: TGCGCCAGCAGCTTGGCCGCGGGCAGGGGGCTAAAGAATGAGCAGTTCTTC.

The V gene is TRBV2, the J gene TRBJ1-4, with D perhaps matching TRBD1 (5 bases). Trimming stripped 7 bases from V and 8 bases from J, with 23 bases between. The CDR3 runs 16 residues. Germline V gives CDR1 SNHLY, CDR2 FYNNEI. This CDR3 reads CASTRSAPRASEKLFF. CDR3 DNA: TGTGCCAGCACTCGCAGCGCGCCCAGGGCATCCGAAAAACTGTTTTTT. Based on the CDR3 plus reference TRBV2 and TRBJ1-4, the full variable domain is EPEVTQTPSHQVTQMGQEVILRCVPISNHLYFYWYRQILGQKVEFLVSFYNNEISEKSEIFDDQFSVERPDGSNFTLKIRSTKLEDSAMYFCASTRSAPRASEKLFFGSGTQLSVL.

The genes are TRBV6-1 and TRBJ1-3; the match to TRBD1 covers 8 bases. Trimming took 2 bases from V and 0 from J; bases not matched to a gene: 3. This CDR3 contains 16 residues. Per the germline V gene, CDR1 is MNHNS and CDR2 is SASEGT. CDR3 amino acids: CASSELGQVSGNTIYF. Written as DNA, the CDR3 is TGTGCCAGCAGTGAACTGGGACAGGTCTCTGGAAACACCATATATTTT.

The V and J genes are TRBV10-3 and TRBJ2-5; TRBD2 might be the D (6 bases). The V and J ends lost 4 bases and 4 bases respectively, with 13 bases between them. The V gene's germline CDR1 is ENHRY and CDR2 SYGVKD. This CDR3 has 14 amino acids. This CDR3 is CAISGDRGTETQYF. The CDR3 DNA sequence: TGTGCCATCAGTGGGGATCGCGGGACAGAGACCCAGTACTTC.

This chain joins TRBV27 and TRBJ1-1; 7 positions agree with TRBD1. CDR1 is MNHEY and CDR2 is SMNVEV in the germline V gene (reference sequence). Trimming took 4 bases from V and 3 from J; bases not matched to a gene: 5. The CDR3 extends over 14 amino acids. The CDR3 sequence: CASSSRQGHTEAFF. As DNA, the CDR3 is TGTGCCAGCAGTTCGAGACAGGGCCACACTGAAGCTTTCTTT.

In the case of this clone: Different DNA sequences within this sample yield the same CDR3. The chain couples TRBV30 to TRBJ2-5, with a tentative D call TRBD2 (5 bases). The CDR3 extends over 13 amino acids. V was pared by 0 bases and J by 10 bases, with 15 bases between. The germline V gene has CDR1 GTSNPN and CDR2 SVGIG (reference sequence). The CDR3 nucleotides read TGTGCCTGGAGTGTATCCGATCCGGGAATCCAGTACTTC. It specifies CAWSVSDPGIQYF.

This clone occurred a few times. The chain employs TRBV30 and TRBJ1-3; TRBD1 is a possible D gene (5 bases). V shed 4 bases and J shed 0 bases, with 10 bases lying between them. This CDR3 is 14 amino acids long. Germline-derived CDR1 and CDR2 are GTSNPN and SVGIG (reference sequence). CDR3 residues: CAWNFGGSGNTIYF. The DNA for the CDR3 is TGTGCCTGGAACTTCGGGGGCTCTGGAAACACCATATATTTT.

The chain couples TRBV7-8 to TRBJ1-6, with 7 bases fitting TRBD1. CDR1 and CDR2 (germline): SGHVS, FQNEAQ. CDR3 length: 16 residues. V lost 1 base and J lost 5; bases outside the gene matches: 5. CDR3 sequence reads: CASSLGGTENNSPLHF. CDR3 in DNA: TGTGCCAGCAGCTTAGGGGGGACAGAAAATAATTCACCCCTCCACTTT. The full variable domain, its missing parts supplied by reference TRBV7-8 and TRBJ1-6, is GAGVSQSPRYKVAKRGQDVALRCDPISGHVSLFWYQQALGQGPEFLTYFQNEAQLDKSGLPSDRFFAERPEGSVSTLKIQRTQQEDSAVYLCASSLGGTENNSPLHFGNGTRLTVT.

The DNA for the CDR3 is TGCAGCGTTGACCGGGGGAATAACTATGGCTACACCTTC. As protein: CSVDRGNNYGYTF. This rearrangement joins TRBV29-1 to TRBJ1-2, with TRBD1 as a possible D gene (5 bases). Germline V gene data show CDR1 as SQVTM and CDR2 as ANQGSEA. Trimming pared 3 bases from V and 1 base from J, leaving 9 bases between. There are 13 residues in the CDR3.

The chain couples TRBV19 to TRBJ1-2; 7 positions agree with TRBD1. Germline-derived CDR1 and CDR2 are LNHDA and SQIVND (reference sequence). Trimming cost V 7 bases and J 8 bases; bases outside gene matches: 7. The CDR3 is 12 amino acids. The CDR3 sequence is CASTRRGQGYTF. CDR3 sequence (DNA): TGTGCCAGTACCCGGAGGGGACAGGGCTACACCTTC.

This chain uses TRBV5-4 with TRBJ2-7; perhaps TRBD1 as D (6 bases). Deletions cut 0 bases from V and 7 bases from J, with 14 bases between. CDR3 length: 14 amino acids. Germline V gene data show CDR1 as SGHNT and CDR2 as YYREEE (reference sequence). CDR3 DNA: TGTGCCAGCAGCTTGGGTCTGGGGGCATGGGAGCAGTACTTC. Encoded protein: CASSLGLGAWEQYF.

The chain combines TRBV7-2 with TRBJ1-2; tentative D call: TRBD1 (5 bases). CDR3 length: 15 amino acids. Trimming took off 1 base at V and 6 bases at J, with 15 bases between the two ends. Germline loops: CDR1 SGHTA, CDR2 FQGNSA. The CDR3 DNA follows: TGTGCCAGCAGCTTAGAGGGAGGGCAGGGCCATGGCTACACCTTC. Amino acids: CASSLEGGQGHGYTF. The whole variable domain, remainder taken from reference TRBV7-2 and TRBJ1-2, is GAGVSQSPSNKVTEKGKDVELRCDPISGHTALYWYRQSLGQGLEFLIYFQGNSAPDKSGLPSDRFSAERTGGSVSTLTIQRTQQEDSAVYLCASSLEGGQGHGYTFGSGTRLTVV.